A few counts support the clone carrying this T cell receptor beta chain. Its antigen is not identified. Other DNA sequences in this sample translate to the same CDR3. As every portion of the isolated RNA was reverse transcribed, the sequencing read expressed TCRB transcripts. Libraries were prepared by immunoSEQ multiplex PCR; TCRdb keeps only in-frame clonotypes and omits some of them. The sample includes about 360,000 clones, roughly 12% of them seen just once. This specimen comes from a study of beta chain features in type 1 diabetes. The wider study: All of the samples together had approximately 100,000,000 sorted cells examined. Findings of the study overall: Although PCR might favor shorter templates, it would do so equally in patients and controls. VDJ junctions from type 1 diabetes patients carried fewer insertions and larger deletions. Shorter TCRB CDR3s, moderately but significantly so, marked every one of the four CD4+ subsets in Type 1 diabetes patients.

Germline loops: CDR1 SGHTA, CDR2 FQGNSA. Trimming removed 5 bases from V and 7 bases from J; junction bases left unmatched: 8. The CDR3 length is 14 residues. This TCR derives from a man between 18 and 29 years old in good health. The chain carries TRBV7-2 and TRBJ1-5; the match to TRBD1 covers 7 bases. Sequencing was performed on naive CD4+ T cells from blood. The CDR3 loop is CASSPRQGGQPQHF. CDR3 in DNA: TGTGCCAGCAGCCCCCGACAGGGCGGGCAGCCCCAGCATTTT.